This TCR beta chain was obtained from a study of T cell changes during pregnancy in multiple sclerosis. CDR1 MDHEN and CDR2 SYDVKM come from the germline V gene. Trimming stripped 8 bases from V and 2 bases from J, with 20 bases between. The length of the CDR3 is 16 residues. Clones were sequenced by immunoSEQ multiplex PCR, and TCRdb holds only the in-frame ones, with some missing. The sample has more than 100,000 clones, around 91% seen once. Specimen: peripheral blood, collected after pregnancy. This sequence originates from a female donor with multiple sclerosis, enrolled in a pregnancy study. The rearrangement joins TRBV28 to TRBJ2-3; possible D gene TRBD2, 6 bases. CDR3 DNA: TGTGCCAGCGGGGATCGGGAGTCCAGAAACACAGATACGCAGTATTTT. Its translation: CASGDRESRNTDTQYF.